Each of the 17 T cell receptor beta chains below was sequenced from the same sample in a study of T cell responses to AZD1222 COVID-19 vaccine. Assay: immunoSEQ multiplex PCR; the TCRdb copy retains only in-frame clones and omits some. The sample has 110,000 or so clones, approximately 83% seen once. The sample consisted of peripheral blood, taken on day 0 of AZD1222 vaccination. The origin of the receptors is an adult in good health.

A single count supports this clone. CDR3 protein: CATESAGRGTIYF. In DNA form, the CDR3 reads TGTGCCACCGAATCCGCGGGGCGCGGCACCATATATTTT. The gene calls are TRBV19 and TRBJ1-3; the D gene is possibly TRBD1 (5 bases). Germline V gene data show CDR1 as LNHDA and CDR2 as SQIVND (reference sequence). This CDR3 is 13 amino acids long. The V end was cut by 10 bases, the J end by 9 bases, with 19 bases between.

The chain recombines TRBV7-9 with TRBJ1-1; perhaps TRBD1 as D (5 bases). The germline V and J ends were trimmed by 5 bases and 2 bases, with 15 bases remaining between them. Germline V CDR1 and CDR2: SEHNR, FQNEAQ (reference sequence). The CDR3 is 15 residues long. The CDR3 DNA reads TGTGCCAGCAGCAAAAGGTCGGGACTCAACACTGAAGCTTTCTTT. This gives the protein CASSKRSGLNTEAFF.

The chain joins TRBV7-3 to TRBJ2-2; the D is unclear. CDR3 length: 12 amino acids. Germline V gene data show CDR1 as SGHTA and CDR2 as FQGTGA. V lost 6 bases and J lost 6, with 8 bases in between. The CDR3 spells CASSNSAGELFF. The CDR3, as DNA: TGTGCCAGCAGTAACAGTGCCGGGGAGCTGTTTTTT. Using reference TRBV7-3 and TRBJ2-2 for the parts outside the CDR3, the full variable domain is GAGVSQTPSNKVTEKGKYVELRCDPISGHTALYWYRQSLGQGPEFLIYFQGTGAADDSGLPNDRFFAVRPEGSVSTLKIQRTERGDSAVYLCASSNSAGELFFGEGSRLTVL.

This rearrangement joins TRBV19 to TRBJ1-5; 7 positions match TRBD1. The ends lost 4 bases at V and 3 bases at J; junction bases unmatched: 6. The germline V gene has CDR1 LNHDA and CDR2 SQIVND (reference sequence). The CDR3 is 15 residues long. CDR3: CASSRATGDNQPQHF. CDR3 sequence (DNA): TGTGCCAGTAGTAGGGCAACAGGGGACAATCAGCCCCAGCATTTT.

The chain employs TRBV10-1 and TRBJ2-3; 14 bases are shared with TRBD2. The CDR3 runs to 17 residues. V lost 10 bases and J lost 0; bases outside the gene matches: 9. Germline CDR1 reads WNHNN; CDR2 reads SYGVQD (reference sequence). In DNA form, the CDR3 reads TGCGCCACCCAACCGGGACTAGCGGGAGAGAGCACAGATACGCAGTATTTT. Its translation: CATQPGLAGESTDTQYF.

The chain combines TRBV19 with TRBJ2-2, with D possibly being TRBD1 or TRBD2 (5 bases each). The germline gives CDR1 LNHDA, CDR2 SQIVND (reference sequence). The CDR3 loop spans 17 amino acids. V lost 5 bases and J 5 bases, leaving 21 bases between the germline ends. CDR3 sequence (DNA): TGTGCCAGTAGTGAGTCGGGGCCGAATTGGGGAACCGGGGAGCTGTTTTTT. Translation gives CASSESGPNWGTGELFF. Full variable domain (remainder filled in from reference TRBV19 and TRBJ2-2): DGGITQSPKYLFRKEGQNVTLSCEQNLNHDAMYWYRQDPGQGLRLIYYSQIVNDFQKGDIAEGYSVSREKKESFPLTVTSAQKNPTAFYLCASSESGPNWGTGELFFGEGSRLTVL.

This rearrangement joins TRBV2 to TRBJ1-2, with 7 bases matching TRBD1. The V segment lost 6 bases and the J segment 5 bases; nucleotides outside the gene matches: 6. Germline CDR1 SNHLY, CDR2 FYNNEI. The CDR3 is 13 amino acids. CDR3 sequence reads: CASSSDREYGYTF. The CDR3 coding sequence is TGTGCCAGCAGCTCAGACAGGGAATATGGCTACACCTTC. Based on the CDR3 plus reference TRBV2 and TRBJ1-2, the full variable domain is EPEVTQTPSHQVTQMGQEVILRCVPISNHLYFYWYRQILGQKVEFLVSFYNNEISEKSEIFDDQFSVERPDGSNFTLKIRSTKLEDSAMYFCASSSDREYGYTFGSGTRLTVV.

In DNA, the CDR3 is TGTGCCAGCAGCTTAGAAGGCAGTCCCTTGTACGAGCAGTACTTC. Translating it yields CASSLEGSPLYEQYF. J is TRBJ2-7 and V is TRBV7-8; D remains ambiguous. In germline, CDR1 is SGHVS, CDR2 FQNEAQ. CDR3 size: 15 residues. Deletions cut 1 base from V and 4 bases from J, with 14 bases between.

The chain couples TRBV4-1 to TRBJ1-5, with D possibly TRBD1 on 5 matching bases. The germline V and J ends were trimmed by 1 base and 9 bases, with 16 bases remaining between them. This CDR3 is built from 15 residues. Germline V gene lookup returns CDR1 MGHRA and CDR2 YSYEKL. CDR3 amino acids: CASSQGRASQGPQHF. The CDR3 DNA reads as TGCGCCAGCAGCCAAGGGCGCGCCTCCCAGGGGCCCCAGCATTTT.

The V gene is TRBV2, the J gene TRBJ2-7, with TRBD2 as a possible D gene (6 bases). This CDR3 has 12 residues. Germline lookup yields CDR1 SNHLY and CDR2 FYNNEI. V dropped 8 bases and J dropped 0 bases, with 8 bases sitting between them. CDR3 sequence (DNA): TGTGCCAGCTCGCGGGACTCCTACGAGCAGTACTTC. Translation gives CASSRDSYEQYF.

The rearrangement joins TRBV11-2 to TRBJ2-3; 12 nucleotides match TRBD2. Germline lookup yields CDR1 SGHAT and CDR2 FQNNGV. This CDR3 has 16 residues. The ends lost 4 bases at V and 6 bases at J; junction bases unmatched: 8. In DNA form, the CDR3 reads TGTGCCAGCAGCTCTCCGACTAGCGGGAGCGGTGATACGCAGTATTTT. Its protein product is CASSSPTSGSGDTQYF.

The chain employs TRBV30 and TRBJ1-1; a possible D gene is TRBD1 (5 bases). Germline V gene data show CDR1 as GTSNPN and CDR2 as SVGIG (reference sequence). V shed 0 bases and J shed 0 bases, with 14 bases lying between them. The CDR3 has 16 residues. DNA of the CDR3: TGTGCCTGGAGTGTAAGGGACGGGCGCCTGAACACTGAAGCTTTCTTT. Its protein product is CAWSVRDGRLNTEAFF.

The chain combines TRBV5-6 with TRBJ1-1; 11 bases are shared with TRBD1. Trimming took 7 bases from V and 4 from J; bases not matched to a gene: 9. The CDR3 sequence is 15 residues long. Germline values: CDR1 SGHDT, CDR2 YYEEEE. The CDR3 DNA reads TGTGCCAGCTCCGGGACAGGGGGGCGAGGCACTGAAGCTTTCTTT. Translation: CASSGTGGRGTEAFF.

This chain joins TRBV5-5 and TRBJ1-3, with D hard to call. V lost 2 bases and J lost 11, with 11 bases in between. Germline CDR1 is SGHKS and CDR2 is YYEKEE (reference sequence). The CDR3 contains 12 residues. This chain's CDR3 is CASSFNERPIYF. CDR3 in DNA: TGTGCCAGCAGCTTCAACGAACGCCCCATATATTTT.

The chain joins TRBV3-1 (or the pseudogene TRBV3-2) to TRBJ1-3; possible D gene TRBD1, 5 bases. Per germline, CDR1 LGHDT and CDR2 YNNKEL (reference sequence). Trimming shortened V by 4 bases and J by 2 bases, and 12 bases separated the two germline ends. The CDR3 covers 15 residues. The chain's CDR3 is CASSPDTVAGNTIYF. CDR3 in DNA: TGTGCCAGCAGCCCGGACACGGTAGCTGGAAACACCATATATTTT.

The chain has TRBV28 and TRBJ1-2; weak D call: TRBD1 (5 bases). V was shortened by 8 bases and J by 0 bases, with 13 bases between the two germline ends. CDR3 size: 14 residues. Per the germline V gene, CDR1 is MDHEN and CDR2 is SYDVKM. CDR3 amino acids: CASCSPGANYGYTF. In DNA, the CDR3 is TGTGCCAGCTGCTCGCCGGGGGCTAACTATGGCTACACCTTC.

The V call is TRBV13, the J call TRBJ1-2; 11 bases match TRBD1. The CDR3 has 16 amino acids. Germline assignment: CDR1 PRHDT and CDR2 FYEKMQ (reference sequence). After removal of 5 bases from V and 11 bases from J, the junction contained 16 bases not matched to a gene. The CDR3 reads CASSLKLGQGAMGYTF. CDR3 bases: TGTGCCAGCAGCCTGAAACTCGGACAGGGGGCGATGGGGTACACCTTC.